Sequencing of this T cell receptor beta chain was carried out in a study of cytomegalovirus exposure and HLA in healthy donors. Study results and limitations: It has been reported that TCR beta sequences accurately predicted the HLA-A and HLA-B alleles of most subjects. Earlier analysis yielded a pattern in which most TCR beta V segments were productive about 87% or about 30% of the time.

V was cut by 2 bases and J by 3 bases, with 14 bases left in between. Germline V gene lookup returns CDR1 SGHRS and CDR2 YFSETQ. The CDR3 is 15 residues long. Details on this clone: Its antigen is not identified.

PCR involved 60 Vbeta and 13 Jbeta primers. Sequencing was performed with immunoSEQ multiplex PCR; in TCRdb, only in-frame clones are kept and a portion is missing. The top ten clones hold approximately 4.5% of a sample with roughly 99,000 clones, 77% of them seen once. The origin of this receptor is a male donor in good health and CMV-seronegative. V and J are TRBV5-1 and TRBJ2-5, with D maybe TRBD2 (6 bases). Sequencing was done on a sample of PBMCs. Here the CDR3 DNA reads TGCGCCAGCAGCTTCCAACCAGGACTAAAAGAGACCCAGTACTTC. This sequence encodes CASSFQPGLKETQYF. Full variable domain (remainder filled in from reference TRBV5-1 and TRBJ2-5): KAGVTQTPRYLIKTRGQQVTLSCSPISGHRSVSWYQQTPGQGLQFLFEYFSETQRNKGNFPGRFSGRQFSNSRSEMNVSTLELGDSALYLCASSFQPGLKETQYFGPGTRLLVL.